The present T cell receptor beta chain was sequenced within a study of cytomegalovirus exposure and HLA in healthy donors. Overall study results and limits: Listed as cytomegalovirus-associated were 170 or so TCR beta chains.

Germline loops: CDR1 SGHRS, CDR2 YFSETQ. The V gene end was trimmed by 5 bases and the J gene end by 6 bases; junction bases not matched to a gene: 2. This CDR3 contains 12 residues. On this clone: Its antigen is not identified.

The study ran its PCR with 60 Vbeta and 13 Jbeta primers. Clones were read by immunoSEQ multiplex PCR, and TCRdb kept only the in-frame ones, dropping some. The sample contains more than 95,000 clones, around three quarters of which appear only once. V usage is TRBV5-1 and J usage is TRBJ2-7; 10 nucleotides align to TRBD1. The sample was PBMCs. This TCR came from a man aged 30 to 45 in good health and CMV-seropositive. The CDR3 region has the DNA TGCGCCAGCAGGACAGGGGGCCTCGAGCAGTACTTC. Amino acids: CASRTGGLEQYF.